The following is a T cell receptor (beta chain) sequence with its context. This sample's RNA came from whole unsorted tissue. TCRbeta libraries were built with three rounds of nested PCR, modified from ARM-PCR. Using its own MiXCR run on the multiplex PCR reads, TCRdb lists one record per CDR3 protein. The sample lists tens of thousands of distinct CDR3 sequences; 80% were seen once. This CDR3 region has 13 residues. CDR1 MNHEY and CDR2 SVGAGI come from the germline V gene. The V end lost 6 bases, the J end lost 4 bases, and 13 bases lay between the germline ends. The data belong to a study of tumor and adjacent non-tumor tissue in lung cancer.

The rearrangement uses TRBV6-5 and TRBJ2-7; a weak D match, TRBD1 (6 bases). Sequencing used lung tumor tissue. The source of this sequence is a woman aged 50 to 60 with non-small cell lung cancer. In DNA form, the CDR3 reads TGTGCCAGCAGATCGGGACACCTATACGAGCAGTACTTC. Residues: CASRSGHLYEQYF.